This is a list of T cell receptor beta chains from one sample in a study of blood T cell repertoires in COVID-19. TCRdb's table, derived via immunoSEQ multiplex PCR, lists solely in-frame clones and lacks some. This table holds approximately 170,000 clones, approximately 87% found once. The specimen sequenced was peripheral blood. The receptors derive from a woman between 65 and 79 years old with acute or convalescent COVID-19. Each CDR3 is given with its conserved first and last residue. Each record gives: V gene, D gene, clone size, J gene, CDR3 DNA, CDR3 protein. D genes are given only for firm matches. Clone size, where shown, is once, few, many, or a class for clones that have expanded.

>TRBV27|TRBD2|-|TRBJ2-5
TGTGCCAGCAGGACGACAGCGGGGGCAGGGACCCAGTACTTC
CASRTTAGAGTQYF
>TRBV3-1/TRBV3-2|-|-|TRBJ1-2
TGTGCCAGCAGCCAAGATTCAGGCCACTACACCTTC
CASSQDSGHYTF
>TRBV12-3/TRBV12-4|-|-|TRBJ1-5
TGTGCCAGCAGTCCACAGGGAAATCAGCCCCAGCATTTT
CASSPQGNQPQHF
>TRBV24-1|TRBD2|few|TRBJ2-7
TGTGCCACCAGTGATGGCCTTAGCGGGAGAGGTAACGAGCAGTACTTC
CATSDGLSGRGNEQYF
>TRBV4-3|TRBD1|once|TRBJ1-4
TGCGCCAGCAGCCCAGGGGGACATGAAAAACTGTTTTTT
CASSPGGHEKLFF
>TRBV21-1|-|-|TRBJ1-2
TGTGCCAGCAGCAAAGAGGGACAGCAATATGGCTACACCTTC
CASSKEGQQYGYTF
>TRBV19|TRBD1|-|TRBJ1-2
TGTGCCAGTAGTCCCCCAGGGGGCGGATTCTATGGCTACACCTTC
CASSPPGGGFYGYTF
>TRBV20-1|-|-|TRBJ1-2
TGCAGTGCTGGGGGCAGGGTGTACACCTTC
CSAGGRVYTF
>TRBV11-2|-|-|TRBJ2-5
TGTGCCAGCAGCCCTCGCGCTGCGTGGGAGACCCAGTACTTC
CASSPRAAWETQYF
>TRBV5-6|TRBD2|-|TRBJ2-1
TGTGCCAGCAGCGTAGGACTAGCGAGGGTGCAGTTCTTC
CASSVGLARVQFF
>TRBV4-2|-|-|TRBJ1-2
TGTGCCAGCAGCCAAGATCACGAGTACTATGGCTACACCTTC
CASSQDHEYYGYTF
>TRBV7-8|-|-|TRBJ2-6
TGTGCCAGCAGCCCCAGGGGGAGGACTGGGGCCAACGTCCTGACTTTC
CASSPRGRTGANVLTF
>TRBV3-1/TRBV3-2|-|-|TRBJ2-7
TGTGCCAGCAGCCAAGTACAGGGGAGGACCTCTTACGAGCAGTACTTC
CASSQVQGRTSYEQYF
>TRBV11-3|-|once|TRBJ1-1
TGTGCCAGCAGCTTCGCAGGGGACACTGAAGCTTTCTTT
CASSFAGDTEAFF
>TRBV5-1|-|-|TRBJ2-1
TGCGCCAGCAGCTTGGGACAGGAAAACAATGAGCAGTTCTTC
CASSLGQENNEQFF
>TRBV9|TRBD1|-|TRBJ1-2
TGTGCCAGCAGCGTAGACAGGGGGCAGGGCTACACCTTC
CASSVDRGQGYTF
>TRBV5-5|-|-|TRBJ1-1
TGTGCCAGCAGCCCCAGGACGGGGACTGAAGCTTTCTTT
CASSPRTGTEAFF
>TRBV30|-|-|TRBJ1-4
TGTGCCCTGGAAACGGGGACTAATGAAAAACTGTTTTTT
CALETGTNEKLFF
>TRBV5-1|-|-|TRBJ1-1
TGCGCCAGCAGCTTTCGACAGCACACTGAAGCTTTCTTT
CASSFRQHTEAFF
>TRBV9|-|-|TRBJ2-7
TGTGCCAGCAGCGTAGAATTGAGCTCCTACGAGCAGTACTTC
CASSVELSSYEQYF
>TRBV20-1|-|few|TRBJ1-3
TGCAGTGCTAGTAAGACAGCCTCTGGAAACACCATATATTTT
CSASKTASGNTIYF
>TRBV19|TRBD2|-|TRBJ2-1
TGTGCCAGTAGTAAAGGAGGCGGGAGGGGGTACAATGAGCAGTTCTTC
CASSKGGGRGYNEQFF
>TRBV7-9|TRBD2|-|TRBJ2-5
TGTGCCAGCAGCTTAGTCGGTAGCGGGAAGGAGACCCAGTACTTC
CASSLVGSGKETQYF
>TRBV2|-|-|TRBJ1-2
TGTGCCAGCAGTGGACAGCTCTATGGCTACACCTTC
CASSGQLYGYTF
>TRBV28|TRBD2|-|TRBJ2-7
TGTGCCAGCAGCACCCCAGGACTAGCGGGTTTCGAGCAGTACTTC
CASSTPGLAGFEQYF
>TRBV30|-|-|TRBJ1-2
TGTGCCTGGACCACGACAGGATATGGAGGCTATGGCTACACCTTC
CAWTTTGYGGYGYTF
>TRBV30|TRBD1|few|TRBJ1-6
TGTGCCTGGGGACCGACAGGGGTCTATAATTCACCCCTCCACTTT
CAWGPTGVYNSPLHF
>TRBV10-3|TRBD2|-|TRBJ2-5
TGTGCCAGCAGTTCCGCCAGCGGGGGTTCGGAGACCCAGTACTTC
CASSSASGGSETQYF
>TRBV7-9|-|-|TRBJ1-1
TGTGCCAGCAGCTCGGCGGGGGTTCTGAACACTGAAGCTTTCTTT
CASSSAGVLNTEAFF
>TRBV10-2|-|-|TRBJ1-2
TGCGCCAGCAGTGACAGGGCCTATGGCTACACCTTC
CASSDRAYGYTF
>TRBV4-3|-|-|TRBJ2-2
TGCGCCAGCAGCCAAGAATACGGTCCGAACACCGGGGAGCTGTTTTTT
CASSQEYGPNTGELFF
>TRBV7-2|-|-|TRBJ1-1
TGTGCCAGCAGCTTAGGGTCCTTACGGGGGAACACTGAAGCTTTCTTT
CASSLGSLRGNTEAFF
>TRBV15|-|-|TRBJ2-2
TGTGCCACCAGCCGCTCGATAGCCGGGGAGCTGTTTTTT
CATSRSIAGELFF
>TRBV9|TRBD2|-|TRBJ2-5
TGTGCCAGCAGCACGGGACTAGCTCAGAAAGAGACCCAGTACTTC
CASSTGLAQKETQYF
>TRBV12-5|-|-|TRBJ2-5
TGTGCTAGTGGTTTATCTAGTGAGACCCAGTACTTC
CASGLSSETQYF
>TRBV7-2|TRBD2|-|TRBJ2-1
TGTGCCAGCAGCGTAGTAGCGGGGGGGCGGAATGAGCAGTTCTTC
CASSVVAGGRNEQFF
>TRBV6-5|TRBD1|-|TRBJ1-1
TGTGCCAGCAGCATCGGACAGGGGAGTACTGAAGCTTTCTTT
CASSIGQGSTEAFF
>TRBV6-1|-|-|TRBJ1-1
TGTGCCAGCAGTGAATATAACGGGGTTACGACAGGCTCGTCCCTGGCTTTCTTT
CASSEYNGVTTGSSLAFF
>TRBV12-5|-|-|TRBJ1-1
TGTGCTAGTGGGTCGAGTTGGAGCACTGAAGCTTTCTTT
CASGSSWSTEAFF
>TRBV28|TRBD1|-|TRBJ2-7
TGTGCCAGCAGTTCGCTCGGACAGGTAACCTACGAGCAGTACTTC
CASSSLGQVTYEQYF
>TRBV7-9|-|few|TRBJ2-2
TGTGCCAGCAGCGGTCGGGCGAACACCGGGGAGCTGTTTTTT
CASSGRANTGELFF